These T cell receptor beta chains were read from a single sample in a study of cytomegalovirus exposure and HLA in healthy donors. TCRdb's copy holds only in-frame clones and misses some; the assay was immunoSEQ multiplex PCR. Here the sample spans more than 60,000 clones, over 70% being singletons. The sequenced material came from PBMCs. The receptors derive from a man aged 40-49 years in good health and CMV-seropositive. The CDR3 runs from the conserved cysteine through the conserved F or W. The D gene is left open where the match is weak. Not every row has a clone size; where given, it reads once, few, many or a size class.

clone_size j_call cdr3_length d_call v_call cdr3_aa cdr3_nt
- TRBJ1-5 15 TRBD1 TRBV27 CASSLSQGANQPQHF TGTGCCAGCAGTTTATCTCAGGGGGCCAATCAGCCCCAGCATTTT
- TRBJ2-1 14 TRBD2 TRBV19 CASSKPGGYNEQFF TGTGCCAGTAGTAAGCCGGGGGGGTACAATGAGCAGTTCTTC
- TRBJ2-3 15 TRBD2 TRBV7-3 CASSTSTSDTDTQYF TGTGCCAGCAGCACCTCGACTAGCGACACAGATACGCAGTATTTT
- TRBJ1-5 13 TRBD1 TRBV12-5 CASGLGQGQPQHF TGTGCTAGTGGTTTGGGACAGGGACAGCCCCAGCATTTT
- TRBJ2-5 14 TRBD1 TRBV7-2 CASSPRQGGKTQYF TGTGCCAGCAGCCCGAGACAGGGGGGGAAGACCCAGTACTTC
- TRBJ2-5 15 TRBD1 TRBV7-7 CASSQLTGGRETQYF TGTGCCAGCAGCCAATTGACAGGGGGGCGAGAGACCCAGTACTTC
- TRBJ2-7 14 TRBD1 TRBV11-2 CASSPGTGSYEQYF TGTGCCAGCAGCCCCGGGACAGGGAGCTACGAGCAGTACTTC
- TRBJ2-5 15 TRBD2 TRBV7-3 CASSSSGSREETQYF TGTGCCAGCAGCTCTAGCGGGAGTAGGGAAGAGACCCAGTACTTC
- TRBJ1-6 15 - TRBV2 CASSENRDIHSPLHF TGTGCCAGCAGTGAAAACCGGGACATTCATTCACCCCTCCACTTT
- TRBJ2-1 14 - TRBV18 CASSPGGGWNEQFF TGTGCCAGCTCACCTGGCGGTGGATGGAATGAGCAGTTCTTC
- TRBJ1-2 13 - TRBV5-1 CASSFEEVNGYTF TGCGCCAGCAGCTTTGAGGAAGTTAATGGCTACACCTTC
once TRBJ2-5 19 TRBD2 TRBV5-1 CASSFRRRSGSLGQETQYF TGCGCCAGCAGCTTCCGTCGACGGAGCGGGAGTTTGGGCCAAGAGACCCAGTACTTC
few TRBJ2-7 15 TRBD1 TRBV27 CASSVGTGTQYEQYF TGTGCCAGCAGTGTCGGGACAGGGACACAGTACGAGCAGTACTTC
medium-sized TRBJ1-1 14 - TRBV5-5 CASSLNIAYTEAFF TGTGCCAGCAGCCTCAACATCGCCTACACTGAAGCTTTCTTT
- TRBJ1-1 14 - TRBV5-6 CASSSIQGNTEAFF TGTGCCAGCAGCTCGATACAGGGGAACACTGAAGCTTTCTTT
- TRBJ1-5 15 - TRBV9 CASSVAGGAGQPQHF TGTGCCAGCAGCGTAGCGGGGGGGGCGGGTCAGCCCCAGCATTTT
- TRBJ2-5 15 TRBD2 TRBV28 CASSPGLAGAETQYF TGTGCCAGCAGTCCGGGACTAGCGGGAGCGGAGACCCAGTACTTC
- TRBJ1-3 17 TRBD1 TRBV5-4 CASSDPSGTESGNTIYF TGTGCCAGCAGCGACCCGTCCGGGACAGAGTCTGGAAACACCATATATTTT
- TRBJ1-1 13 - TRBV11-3 CASSSTGNTEAFF TGTGCCAGCAGCTCTACGGGGAACACTGAAGCTTTCTTT
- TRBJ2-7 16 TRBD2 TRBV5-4 CASSLVSGAGAGEQYF TGTGCCAGCAGCTTGGTCTCGGGCGCGGGAGCCGGCGAGCAGTACTTC
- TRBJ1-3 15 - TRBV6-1 CASSSRGGPGNTIYF TGTGCCAGCAGCTCTAGAGGGGGACCTGGAAACACCATATATTTT
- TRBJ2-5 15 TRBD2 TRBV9 CASSAGGADVETQYF TGTGCCAGCAGCGCCGGGGGGGCCGATGTAGAGACCCAGTACTTC